Below, 2 T cell receptor beta chains from the same sample are listed, as sequenced in a study of graft-versus-host responses after intestinal transplantation. Irradiated, violet-dye-labeled stimulator cells, around 200,000 in number, were plated with around 200,000 CFSE-labeled responder cells. The data were produced by immunoSEQ multiplex PCR, yet TCRdb's version contains in-frame clones alone and is incomplete. The top ten hold roughly 3% of the sample, which has roughly 8,500 clones, 33% seen once. Source: alloreactive CD8+ T cells from a mixed lymphocyte reaction culture, taken before transplantation. The subset denotes: CFSE-low proliferating T cells sorted from approximately 6-day pre-transplant mixed lymphocyte reaction (GvH or HvG direction). The receptors were sampled from a human patient who was an organ donor for intestinal transplantation.

In its sample, this clone is medium-sized. The rearrangement joins TRBV4-1 to TRBJ1-2; TRBD1 is a possible D gene (6 bases). V shed 2 bases and J shed 4 bases, with 14 bases lying between them. This CDR3 contains 15 residues. Germline V gene lookup returns CDR1 MGHRA and CDR2 YSYEKL. The CDR3 loop reads CASSQQGNPSYGYTF. CDR3 coding DNA: TGCGCCAGCAGCCAACAGGGGAACCCCTCCTATGGCTACACCTTC.

V and J are TRBV20-1 and TRBJ2-7; a weak D match, TRBD1 (6 bases). The germline gives CDR1 DFQATT, CDR2 SNEGSKA (reference sequence). CDR3 length: 10 residues. CDR3 in amino acids: CSDGTWEQYF. CDR3 in DNA: TGCAGCGACGGGACATGGGAGCAGTACTTC.